This TCR beta chain originates from a study of shared clonotypes between healthy human individuals. Data came from immunoSEQ multiplex PCR; TCRdb stores just in-frame clones and leaves some out. The sample consists of a few million clones, around 95% of them appearing once. This clone appeared a single time. The V gene's germline CDR1 is LNHDA and CDR2 SQIVND (reference sequence). The CDR3 totals 15 residues. With 2 bases removed from V and 14 bases from J, the gap between germline ends came to 19 bases. The receptor comes from a man between 18 and 35 years old in good health. The gene calls are TRBV19 and TRBJ1-6, with D perhaps TRBD1 (5 bases). The source material was naive CD4+ T cells sorted from blood. The subset is: CD45RA+ positively selected. DNA of the CDR3: TGTGCCAGTAGTATAACGGGGTCGGGGCTCGGGACCCTCCACTTT. This gives the protein CASSITGSGLGTLHF.